The 28 T cell receptor beta chains presented below share a single source sample, sequenced in a study of T cell repertoires in cytomegalovirus infection. TCRdb re-derived calls from the reads in MiXCR, one entry per CDR3 protein. The sample holds 510,000 or so distinct CDR3 sequences, about 26% seen once. Sequenced material: PBMCs. The source is a human donor in good health (CMV status not recorded). Some clones in this sample may be carry-over from other donors' samples.

This clonotype was counted at least ten times. V is TRBV7-2 and J is TRBJ2-4, with D unclear. Germline CDR1 and CDR2: SGHTA and FQGNSA. V lost 3 bases and J lost 6, with 9 bases in between. CDR3 size: 13 residues. DNA for the CDR3: TGTGCCAGCAGCTTTTCCGGAGTAAACATTCAGTACTTC. Translated, it gives CASSFSGVNIQYF.

The chain links TRBV25-1 to TRBJ2-7, with D possibly TRBD1 on 5 matching bases. The length of the CDR3 is 14 residues. Deletions cut 7 bases from V and 2 bases from J, with 15 bases between. Germline V gene data show CDR1 as MGHDK and CDR2 as SYGVNS. The CDR3 DNA follows: TGTGCCAGCATCCCTTGGGGCTACCCCTACGAGCAGTACTTC. Amino acid sequence: CASIPWGYPYEQYF.

The CDR3 DNA reads as TGTGCCAGTAGGAAAGGGACAGGGGCTCTCCTACCGGCCGAAGCTTTCTTT. It codes for CASRKGTGALLPAEAFF. This chain joins TRBV19 and TRBJ1-1; 10 nucleotides match TRBD1. CDR3 length: 17 amino acids. After removal of 6 bases from V and 8 bases from J, the junction contained 18 bases not matched to a gene. Germline assignment: CDR1 LNHDA and CDR2 SQIVND (reference sequence). The variable domain in full, completed from reference TRBV19 and TRBJ1-1, reads DGGITQSPKYLFRKEGQNVTLSCEQNLNHDAMYWYRQDPGQGLRLIYYSQIVNDFQKGDIAEGYSVSREKKESFPLTVTSAQKNPTAFYLCASRKGTGALLPAEAFFGQGTRLTVV.

This clonotype was found once. This chain connects TRBV20-1 to TRBJ2-5; TRBD1 matches 7 bases. V shed 3 bases, J shed 5 bases, and the junction held 6 bases outside the gene matches. This CDR3 contains 13 residues. Germline CDR1 is DFQATT and CDR2 is SNEGSKA (reference sequence). The CDR3 bases are TGCAGTGCTAGGGGGGACAGAGTCGAGACCCAGTACTTC. It is translated as CSARGDRVETQYF.

This clonotype has at least ten counts. The chain is built from TRBV7-2 and TRBJ2-7; no definite D call. Germline assignment: CDR1 SGHTA and CDR2 FQGNSA. Deletions cut 5 bases from V and 7 bases from J, with 12 bases between. The CDR3 extends over 12 amino acids. This CDR3 is CASSRDGREQYF. DNA for the CDR3: TGTGCCAGCAGCCGCGACGGTCGGGAGCAGTACTTC.

This clonotype was seen many times. This chain connects TRBV7-8 to TRBJ1-1; weak D call: TRBD1 (6 bases). The germline gives CDR1 SGHVS, CDR2 FQNEAQ. The length of the CDR3 is 17 residues. V dropped 2 bases and J dropped 4 bases, with 20 bases sitting between them. The CDR3 coding sequence is TGTGCCAGCAGCTTAAGGAAACAGGGAAATGGGCTCACTGAAGCTTTCTTT. This gives the protein CASSLRKQGNGLTEAFF.

The table lists this clonotype with many counts. The rearrangement joins TRBV7-2 to TRBJ2-4; TRBD1 is a possible D gene (6 bases). The CDR3 runs to 13 residues. The germline V and J ends were trimmed by 5 bases and 7 bases, with 12 bases remaining between them. Per the germline V gene, CDR1 is SGHTA and CDR2 is FQGNSA. The CDR3 loop reads CASSLGAGNIQYF. The CDR3 nucleotides are TGTGCCAGCAGCCTGGGGGCCGGGAACATTCAGTACTTC.

The V and J genes are TRBV20-1 and TRBJ2-1; 8 nucleotides agree with TRBD1. This CDR3 is 14 amino acids long. Germline CDR1 is DFQATT and CDR2 is SNEGSKA (reference sequence). This CDR3 reads CRVGQDYSYNEQFF. CDR3 sequence (DNA): TGCAGAGTGGGACAGGACTACTCCTACAATGAGCAGTTCTTC.

This clonotype was picked up one time. A read error is possible here, since a much larger clone lies one base away. The chain uses TRBV7-6 and TRBJ2-5, with D tentatively TRBD2 (5 bases). Germline CDR1 SGHVS, CDR2 FNYEAQ. The CDR3 contains 16 residues. Deletions cut 7 bases from V and 4 bases from J, with 22 bases between. CDR3 residues: CASNPRIVERAETQYF. CDR3 DNA sequence: TGTGCCAGCAACCCAAGGATTGTGGAGAGGGCAGAGACCCAGTACTTC.

This chain joins TRBV7-2 and TRBJ1-5; D remains ambiguous. V gave up 4 bases and J gave up 4 bases, with 11 bases separating them. This CDR3 is 14 amino acids long. Germline lookup yields CDR1 SGHTA and CDR2 FQGNSA. In DNA form, the CDR3 reads TGTGCCAGCAGCTCGGTCTCTGGGAATCAGCCCCAGCATTTT. As protein: CASSSVSGNQPQHF.

The chain combines TRBV28 with TRBJ2-3, with 13 bases identical to TRBD2. Germline assignment: CDR1 MDHEN and CDR2 SYDVKM. J gave up 9 bases and V 6 bases, and 6 bases lay outside the gene matches. The CDR3 is 14 amino acids. The CDR3 loop reads CASRPGLAGFTQYF. The CDR3 DNA follows: TGTGCCAGCAGGCCGGGACTAGCGGGATTCACGCAGTATTTT.

V usage is TRBV24-1 and J usage is TRBJ2-1; D is undetermined. V lost 6 bases to trimming and J lost 6 bases, with 5 bases between them. Germline CDR1 reads KGHDR; CDR2 reads SFDVKD. The CDR3 has 11 amino acids. The CDR3 nucleotides are TGTGCCACCAGTCGACTCAATGAGCAGTTCTTC. Translation: CATSRLNEQFF.

The V and J genes are TRBV14 and TRBJ1-1; no firm D call. The CDR3 is made up of 14 amino acids. Germline-derived CDR1 and CDR2 are SGHDN and FVKESK. The V end was cut by 4 bases, the J end by 3 bases, with 12 bases between. CDR3 sequence reads: CASSRVWGDTEAFF. The CDR3 DNA is TGTGCCAGCAGCCGCGTGTGGGGTGACACTGAAGCTTTCTTT.

The CDR3 coding sequence is TGTGCCAGCAGCCAAGAAGGCCGGTTTTCTGGGGCCAACGTCCTGACTTTC. Its translation: CASSQEGRFSGANVLTF. V is TRBV3-1 and J is TRBJ2-6; D not certain. Germline values: CDR1 LGHDT, CDR2 YNNKEL (reference sequence). With 0 bases removed from V and 1 base from J, the gap between germline ends came to 10 bases. CDR3 length: 17 residues. The full variable domain, rest sourced from reference TRBV3-1 and TRBJ2-6, is DTAVSQTPKYLVTQMGNDKSIKCEQNLGHDTMYWYKQDSKKFLKIMFSYNNKELIINETVPNRFSPKSPDKAHLNLHINSLELGDSAVYFCASSQEGRFSGANVLTFGAGSRLTVL.

The chain has TRBV19 and TRBJ2-2, with 11 positions matching TRBD2. V gave up 6 bases and J gave up 1 base; unmatched junction bases: 13. The CDR3 covers 19 residues. The germline gives CDR1 LNHDA, CDR2 SQIVND (reference sequence). The CDR3, as DNA: TGTGCCAGTAGGCCCCGCGGGGGGACTAGCGGCATGAACACCGGGGAGCTGTTTTTT. This gives the protein CASRPRGGTSGMNTGELFF.

V and J are TRBV30 and TRBJ1-6; 10 bases match TRBD1. Trimming removed 4 bases from V and 6 bases from J; junction bases left unmatched: 9. CDR1 is GTSNPN and CDR2 is SVGIG in the germline V gene (reference sequence). CDR3 size: 16 residues. This CDR3 reads CAWKLTGTGVNSPLHF. CDR3 DNA: TGTGCCTGGAAACTAACGGGGACAGGGGTTAATTCACCCCTCCACTTT.

There are a few counts of this clonotype. The rearrangement uses TRBV12-3 or TRBV12-4 and TRBJ2-7; possible D gene TRBD2, 5 bases. Trimming removed 6 bases at V and 5 bases at J, with 14 bases between. CDR3 length: 13 residues. The CDR3 sequence is CASSPGGLNEQYV. CDR3 DNA sequence: TGTGCCAGCAGCCCCGGAGGCCTGAACGAGCAGTACGTC.

This clonotype occurred a few times. Since a much larger clone is just one base distant, this may be a read error. The V call is TRBV5-6, the J call TRBJ2-5, with D tentatively TRBD2 (5 bases). This CDR3 is 12 amino acids long. V was trimmed by 2 bases and J by 5 bases, leaving 7 bases between them. CDR1 is SGHDT, CDR2 YYEEEE, per germline. The CDR3 region has the DNA TGTGCCAGCAGCTTTGAGCGGGAGACCCAGTACTTC. It codes for CASSFERETQYF. The full variable domain, its missing parts supplied by reference TRBV5-6 and TRBJ2-5, is DAGVTQSPTHLIKTRGQQVTLRCSPKSGHDTVSWYQQALGQGPQFIFQYYEEEERQRGNFPDRFSGHQFPNYSSELNVNALLLGDSALYLCASSFERETQYFGPGTRLLVL.

V usage is TRBV30 and J usage is TRBJ2-5, with a possible D match to TRBD2 (6 bases). With 5 bases removed from V and 4 bases from J, the gap between germline ends came to 17 bases. This CDR3 region has 14 residues. The germline V gene encodes CDR1 GTSNPN and CDR2 SVGIG (reference sequence). The DNA of the CDR3 is TGTGCCTGGGGACGACGGGGGTTTGGAGAGACCCAGTACTTC. Translation: CAWGRRGFGETQYF.

This clonotype was detected only a few times. This is likely a read error, given that the CDR3 carries no conserved phenylalanine or tryptophan at its end. The DNA is left out, because the CDR3 cannot be placed on it with certainty; the CDR3 is given as TCRdb lists it. The chain links TRBV28 to TRBJ1-2. Germline V CDR1 and CDR2: MDHEN, SYDVKM. With termini counted, the CDR3 has 10 amino acids. The CDR3 here is CASRINATLS.

V is TRBV24-1 and J is TRBJ1-1, with TRBD1 matching 11 bases. Germline V gene data show CDR1 as KGHDR and CDR2 as SFDVKD. V dropped 4 bases and J dropped 4; count of bases not matched to a gene: 4. CDR3 size: 15 residues. The CDR3 coding sequence is TGTGCCACCAGTGACTCCGGGACAGGGGGCACTGAAGCTTTCTTT. Translation: CATSDSGTGGTEAFF.

The chain uses TRBV6-5 and TRBJ1-3; 9 nucleotides agree with TRBD1. The germline V gene has CDR1 MNHEY and CDR2 SVGAGI. The trim removed 2 bases at V and 16 bases at J, leaving 12 bases unmatched. The CDR3 contains 14 residues. The CDR3 nucleotides are TGTGCCAGCAGTTACCAAGGCACAGGGGGCTATTGGTATTTT. Translated, it gives CASSYQGTGGYWYF.

This chain joins TRBV7-9 and TRBJ2-1; 12 bases map to TRBD2. Germline-derived CDR1 and CDR2 are SEHNR and FQNEAQ (reference sequence). The CDR3 is made up of 16 amino acids. With V trimmed by 4 bases and J by 10 bases, 11 bases remained unmatched. CDR3 nucleotides: TGTGCCAGCAGCTCCCTAGCGGGAGGGCCGGTTTCCGAGCAGTTCTTC. Encoded protein: CASSSLAGGPVSEQFF.

This clonotype was observed a handful of times. This rearrangement joins TRBV4-3 to TRBJ2-3; TRBD2 matches at 8 bases. Trimming took 4 bases from V and 6 from J; bases not matched to a gene: 18. Germline V gene sequence: CDR1 LGHNA, CDR2 YSLEER. The CDR3 is 18 residues long. The CDR3 loop reads CASSLSKGLVGRTDTQYF. The CDR3 DNA is TGCGCCAGCAGCCTGTCAAAGGGACTAGTTGGGAGAACGGATACGCAGTATTTT.

The sample holds a few counts of this clonotype. The chain combines TRBV5-4 with TRBJ2-7; the match to TRBD1 covers 7 bases. CDR1 and CDR2 from the germline V gene are SGHNT and YYREEE (reference sequence). V lost 3 bases to trimming and J lost 5 bases; unmatched junction nucleotides: 5. The CDR3 runs to 13 residues. The CDR3 is CASSSGQVDEQYV. For the CDR3, the DNA is TGTGCCAGCAGCTCCGGACAGGTCGACGAGCAGTACGTC.

There are many counts of this clonotype. This chain links TRBV6-1 with TRBJ2-7, with 14 bases aligning to TRBD2. Trimming at V came to 6 bases and at J to 12 bases, leaving 10 bases not matched to a gene. This CDR3 comprises 14 residues. The germline CDR1 and CDR2 sequences are MNHNS and SASEGT. CDR3 sequence (DNA): TGTGCCAGCAGGGATGGGACTAGCGGGAGTGTTCGGTACGTC. This sequence encodes CASRDGTSGSVRYV.

The chain has TRBV29-1 and TRBJ2-1, with D perhaps TRBD1 (5 bases). The CDR3 spans 14 residues. Trimming took 4 bases from V and 6 from J, leaving 16 bases between them. Per germline, CDR1 SQVTM and CDR2 ANQGSEA. Here the CDR3 reads CSVGGRVRGNEQFF. CDR3 coding DNA: TGCAGCGTTGGGGGCAGGGTTAGAGGCAATGAGCAGTTCTTC.

The V gene is TRBV20-1, the J gene TRBJ1-2; D call uncertain. CDR3 length: 13 amino acids. V gave up 0 bases and J gave up 4 bases, with 9 bases separating them. Germline values: CDR1 DFQATT, CDR2 SNEGSKA (reference sequence). The CDR3 region has the DNA TGCAGTGCTAGAGATGGTAGCCCCTATGGCTACACCTTC. Translation gives CSARDGSPYGYTF.